The present entry profiles one T cell receptor beta chain with its context. No antigen is known for it. V lost 8 bases and J lost 8, with 16 bases in between. The V gene's germline CDR1 is MNHEY and CDR2 SVGAGI. The CDR3 is 13 residues long. The sample is drawn from a study of cytomegalovirus exposure and HLA in healthy donors. Study in general: HLA-typed donors were the source of approximately 80 million unique TCRs, which an early data release held. Regarding the study as a whole: The study found most TCR sequences rare, yet found some public TCRs in many donors. Both high specificity and high sensitivity reportedly marked the classifier's diagnosis of cytomegalovirus status.

Both 60 Vbeta primers and 13 Jbeta primers went into the PCR. Using immunoSEQ multiplex PCR, the repertoire was profiled, and TCRdb retains in-frame clones only, with some absent. The data contain just under 95,000 clones, around 85% of them seen just once; the ten biggest clones take up about 1.2%. The sample taken for sequencing was PBMCs. This TCR was recovered from a girl aged 2-10 years in good health and CMV-seropositive. This chain links TRBV6-5 with TRBJ2-1, with TRBD2 as a possible D gene (5 bases). CDR3 loop: CASRSTSMYEQFF. The CDR3 bases are TGTGCCAGCCGATCAACTAGTATGTATGAGCAGTTCTTC.